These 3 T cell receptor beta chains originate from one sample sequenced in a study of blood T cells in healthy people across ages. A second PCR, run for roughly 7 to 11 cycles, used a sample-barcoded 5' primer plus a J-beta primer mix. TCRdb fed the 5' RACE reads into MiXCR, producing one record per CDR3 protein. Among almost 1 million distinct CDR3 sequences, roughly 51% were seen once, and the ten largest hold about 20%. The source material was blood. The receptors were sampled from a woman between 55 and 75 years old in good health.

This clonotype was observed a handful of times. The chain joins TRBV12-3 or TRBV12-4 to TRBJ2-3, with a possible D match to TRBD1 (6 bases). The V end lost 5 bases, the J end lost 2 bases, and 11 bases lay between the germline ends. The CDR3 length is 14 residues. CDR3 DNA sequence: TGTGCCAGCAGTCTTGACAGGACCACAGATACGCAGTATTTT. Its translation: CASSLDRTTDTQYF.

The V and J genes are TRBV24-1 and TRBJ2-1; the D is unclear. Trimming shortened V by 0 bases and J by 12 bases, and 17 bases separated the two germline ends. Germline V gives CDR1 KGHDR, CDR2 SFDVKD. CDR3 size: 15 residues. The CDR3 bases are TGTGCCACCAGTGATTTGCAGTCCCTAATGACGCCGCAGTTCTTC. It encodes CATSDLQSLMTPQFF.

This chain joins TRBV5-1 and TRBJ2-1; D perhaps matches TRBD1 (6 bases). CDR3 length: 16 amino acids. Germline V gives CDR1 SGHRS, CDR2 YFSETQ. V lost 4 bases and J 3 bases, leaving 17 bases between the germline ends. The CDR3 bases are TGCGCCAGCAGCAAACGCCGGGACACATACTACAATGAGCAGTTCTTC. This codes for CASSKRRDTYYNEQFF.